Given below is one T cell receptor (beta chain) in context. Its antigen target is currently unknown. The sample holds no much larger clone one base away, and base qualities are not on file. The CDR1 and CDR2 encoded by the germline V gene (reference sequence) are LGHDT and YNNKEL. Trimming removed 6 bases from V and 1 base from J, leaving 19 bases between the germline ends. The cysteine opens and the phenylalanine closes a CDR3 of 16 amino acids. Of the read, only the CDR3 DNA is kept; its 48 bases are in frame from base 1. Enrolling through a virtual design, the prospective study's participants ranged in age from roughly 18 to 95 years and lived across about two dozen United States geographic areas. Cohort assignment in the prospective study relied on participant-reported clinical history from a screening survey and a study questionnaire. For ImmuneRACE Cohort 3, a participant was defined as recovered based on two consecutive negative NP/OP PCR tests, clearance by a healthcare professional, or resolution of symptoms. In the prospective study, whole blood, serum and a nasopharyngeal or oropharyngeal swab were collected from each participant by mobile phlebotomists. Participants in the prospective study had the option to provide additional blood draws and questionnaires over a roughly 2-month period. Before DNA extraction, blood samples from the prospective study were shipped at room temperature or frozen.

The data originate from a study of blood T cell repertoires in COVID-19 (dated by TCRdb to the early 2020s). Background on the whole study: Samples from collaborators originated in the United States, Italy and Spain and spanned both the acute and convalescent phases of COVID-19. The prospective study material was composed of cDNA or gDNA derived from T cells, B-cell-depleted T cells, or PBMCs. Deeply sampled blood TCRbeta repertoires from subjects exposed to, actively infected with, or recovered from COVID-19 were included in the dataset. The repertoires were released in a freely available public database intended as a resource for research on the immune response to SARS-CoV-2. The samples were drawn from the first 160 participants of the ongoing ImmuneRACE study and from 950 to 1,500 subjects provided by 6 global collaborators. A de-identified subject ID, COVID-19 status, age in years and sex were almost always included in the sample metadata. Where available, HLA class I and class II types were obtained from metadata supplied by the sample provider rather than from assay-based typing. Beyond this particular receptor, the publication reports: Clinical and demographic metadata were provided uncurated, with the amount varying by source and participant.

TCRbeta CDR3 regions were amplified from genomic DNA by means of the immunoSEQ Assay, a bias-controlled multiplex PCR. In the authors' own workflow: Nucleated cell counts per sample were estimated from amplification of reference gene primers within the assay. To quantify the absolute abundance of each unique TCRbeta CDR3 rearrangement, sequence reads were collapsed and filtered. For each sample, productive Simpson clonality was calculated as the square root of Simpson's diversity index across productive rearrangements. TCRdb re-hosts the immuneACCESS table, in-frame sequences only. Its copies lack some clones; in the studies checked, an unresolved V gene accounts for under half of them, and the cause for the rest is not known. V and J calls and clone size follow that table, whereas D and trimming were derived from the DNA. A total of fewer than 350,000 clones appear in this sample, roughly 90% of them only once. The biggest ten clones account for about 5.2% of the sample.

The sequence joins TRBV3-1 (or the pseudogene TRBV3-2) to TRBJ2-7; the D gene is possibly TRBD1, with 5 bases matching. This clonotype was sampled from a man between 60 and 75 years old who had recovered from COVID-19. Specimen: PBMCs or T cells enriched from blood (not recorded which). The DNA sequence is TGTGCCAGCAGTCTCGAGACAGAGATTTTTTCCTACGAGCAGTACTTC. Translated, this is CASSLETEIFSYEQYF.